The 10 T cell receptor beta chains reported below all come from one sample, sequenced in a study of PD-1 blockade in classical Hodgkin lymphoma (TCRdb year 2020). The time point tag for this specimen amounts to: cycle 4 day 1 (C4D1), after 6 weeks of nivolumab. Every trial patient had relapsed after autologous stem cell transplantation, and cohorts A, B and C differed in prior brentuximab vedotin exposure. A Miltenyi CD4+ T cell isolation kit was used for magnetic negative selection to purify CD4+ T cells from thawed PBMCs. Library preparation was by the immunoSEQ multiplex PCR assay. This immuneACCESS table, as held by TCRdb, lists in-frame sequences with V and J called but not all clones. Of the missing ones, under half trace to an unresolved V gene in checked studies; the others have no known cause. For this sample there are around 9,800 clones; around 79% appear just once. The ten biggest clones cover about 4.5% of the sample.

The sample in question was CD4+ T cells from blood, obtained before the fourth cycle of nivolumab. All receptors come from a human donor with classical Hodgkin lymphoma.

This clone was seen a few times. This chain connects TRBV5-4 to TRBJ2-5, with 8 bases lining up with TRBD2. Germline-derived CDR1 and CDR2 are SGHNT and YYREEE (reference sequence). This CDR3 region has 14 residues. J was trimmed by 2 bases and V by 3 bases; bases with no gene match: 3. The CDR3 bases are TGTGCCAGCAGCTCGGGGGGGGGTCAAGAGACCCAGTACTTC. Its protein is CASSSGGGQETQYF.

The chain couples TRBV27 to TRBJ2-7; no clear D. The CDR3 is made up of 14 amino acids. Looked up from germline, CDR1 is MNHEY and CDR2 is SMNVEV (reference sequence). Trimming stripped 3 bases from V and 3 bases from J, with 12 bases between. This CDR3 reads CASSFGGRVYEQYF. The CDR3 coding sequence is TGTGCCAGCAGTTTTGGCGGCCGGGTCTACGAGCAGTACTTC.

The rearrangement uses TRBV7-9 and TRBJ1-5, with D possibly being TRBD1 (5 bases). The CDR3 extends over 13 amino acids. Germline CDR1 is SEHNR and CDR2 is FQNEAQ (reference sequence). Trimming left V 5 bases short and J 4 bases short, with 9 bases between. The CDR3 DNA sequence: TGTGCCAGCAGCCGAGAGGGGAATCAGCCCCAGCATTTT. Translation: CASSREGNQPQHF.

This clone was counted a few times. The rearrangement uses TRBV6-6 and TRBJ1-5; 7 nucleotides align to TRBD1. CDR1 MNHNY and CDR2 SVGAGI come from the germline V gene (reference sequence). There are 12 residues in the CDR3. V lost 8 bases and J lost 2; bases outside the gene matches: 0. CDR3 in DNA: TGTGCCAGCGGACAGGGCAATCAGCCCCAGCATTTT. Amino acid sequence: CASGQGNQPQHF.

The CDR3 DNA follows: TGTGCCAGCAGTGATCTTGCCCCAAATGGAGACATTCAGTACTTC. It specifies CASSDLAPNGDIQYF. This chain connects TRBV2 to TRBJ2-4; no clear D. The ends were cut back, 3 bases at V and 8 bases at J, with 17 bases in the middle. This CDR3 comprises 15 residues. Germline-derived CDR1 and CDR2 are SNHLY and FYNNEI. Filled out from reference TRBV2 and TRBJ2-4, the complete variable domain reads EPEVTQTPSHQVTQMGQEVILRCVPISNHLYFYWYRQILGQKVEFLVSFYNNEISEKSEIFDDQFSVERPDGSNFTLKIRSTKLEDSAMYFCASSDLAPNGDIQYFGAGTRLSVL.

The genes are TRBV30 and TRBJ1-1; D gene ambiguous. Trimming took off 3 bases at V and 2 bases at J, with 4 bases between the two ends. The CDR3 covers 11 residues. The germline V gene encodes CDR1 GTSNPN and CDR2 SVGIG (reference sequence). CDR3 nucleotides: TGTGCCTGGAGGGTTAACACTGAAGCTTTCTTT. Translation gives CAWRVNTEAFF.

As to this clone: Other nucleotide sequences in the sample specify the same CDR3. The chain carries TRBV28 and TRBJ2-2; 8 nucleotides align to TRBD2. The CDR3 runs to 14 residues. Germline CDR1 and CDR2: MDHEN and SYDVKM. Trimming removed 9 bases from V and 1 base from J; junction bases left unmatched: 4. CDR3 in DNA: TGTGCCAGTCTGAGCGGGGGGAACACCGGGGAGCTGTTTTTT. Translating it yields CASLSGGNTGELFF.

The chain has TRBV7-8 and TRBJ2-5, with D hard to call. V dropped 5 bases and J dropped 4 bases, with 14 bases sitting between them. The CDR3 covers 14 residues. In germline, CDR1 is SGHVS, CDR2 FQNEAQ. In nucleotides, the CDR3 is TGTGCCAGCAGCATAGGAATATGGGCAGAGACCCAGTACTTC. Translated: CASSIGIWAETQYF.

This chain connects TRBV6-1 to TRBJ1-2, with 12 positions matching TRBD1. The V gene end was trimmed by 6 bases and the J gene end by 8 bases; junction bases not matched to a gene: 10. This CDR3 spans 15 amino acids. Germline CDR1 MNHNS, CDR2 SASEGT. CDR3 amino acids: CASSSGTGGLVGYTF. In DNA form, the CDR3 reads TGTGCCAGCAGCTCGGGGACAGGGGGCCTGGTAGGCTACACCTTC.

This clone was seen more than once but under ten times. The CDR3 DNA follows: TGTGCCAGCAGGACCGCCGGGACAGGGGGCGATCAGCCCCAGCATTTT. Translated, it gives CASRTAGTGGDQPQHF. This chain links TRBV6-6 with TRBJ1-5, with 12 nucleotides matching TRBD1. The CDR3 extends over 16 amino acids. Germline V CDR1 and CDR2: MNHNY, SVGAGI (reference sequence). V was pared by 6 bases and J by 5 bases, with 8 bases of the junction left unmatched.